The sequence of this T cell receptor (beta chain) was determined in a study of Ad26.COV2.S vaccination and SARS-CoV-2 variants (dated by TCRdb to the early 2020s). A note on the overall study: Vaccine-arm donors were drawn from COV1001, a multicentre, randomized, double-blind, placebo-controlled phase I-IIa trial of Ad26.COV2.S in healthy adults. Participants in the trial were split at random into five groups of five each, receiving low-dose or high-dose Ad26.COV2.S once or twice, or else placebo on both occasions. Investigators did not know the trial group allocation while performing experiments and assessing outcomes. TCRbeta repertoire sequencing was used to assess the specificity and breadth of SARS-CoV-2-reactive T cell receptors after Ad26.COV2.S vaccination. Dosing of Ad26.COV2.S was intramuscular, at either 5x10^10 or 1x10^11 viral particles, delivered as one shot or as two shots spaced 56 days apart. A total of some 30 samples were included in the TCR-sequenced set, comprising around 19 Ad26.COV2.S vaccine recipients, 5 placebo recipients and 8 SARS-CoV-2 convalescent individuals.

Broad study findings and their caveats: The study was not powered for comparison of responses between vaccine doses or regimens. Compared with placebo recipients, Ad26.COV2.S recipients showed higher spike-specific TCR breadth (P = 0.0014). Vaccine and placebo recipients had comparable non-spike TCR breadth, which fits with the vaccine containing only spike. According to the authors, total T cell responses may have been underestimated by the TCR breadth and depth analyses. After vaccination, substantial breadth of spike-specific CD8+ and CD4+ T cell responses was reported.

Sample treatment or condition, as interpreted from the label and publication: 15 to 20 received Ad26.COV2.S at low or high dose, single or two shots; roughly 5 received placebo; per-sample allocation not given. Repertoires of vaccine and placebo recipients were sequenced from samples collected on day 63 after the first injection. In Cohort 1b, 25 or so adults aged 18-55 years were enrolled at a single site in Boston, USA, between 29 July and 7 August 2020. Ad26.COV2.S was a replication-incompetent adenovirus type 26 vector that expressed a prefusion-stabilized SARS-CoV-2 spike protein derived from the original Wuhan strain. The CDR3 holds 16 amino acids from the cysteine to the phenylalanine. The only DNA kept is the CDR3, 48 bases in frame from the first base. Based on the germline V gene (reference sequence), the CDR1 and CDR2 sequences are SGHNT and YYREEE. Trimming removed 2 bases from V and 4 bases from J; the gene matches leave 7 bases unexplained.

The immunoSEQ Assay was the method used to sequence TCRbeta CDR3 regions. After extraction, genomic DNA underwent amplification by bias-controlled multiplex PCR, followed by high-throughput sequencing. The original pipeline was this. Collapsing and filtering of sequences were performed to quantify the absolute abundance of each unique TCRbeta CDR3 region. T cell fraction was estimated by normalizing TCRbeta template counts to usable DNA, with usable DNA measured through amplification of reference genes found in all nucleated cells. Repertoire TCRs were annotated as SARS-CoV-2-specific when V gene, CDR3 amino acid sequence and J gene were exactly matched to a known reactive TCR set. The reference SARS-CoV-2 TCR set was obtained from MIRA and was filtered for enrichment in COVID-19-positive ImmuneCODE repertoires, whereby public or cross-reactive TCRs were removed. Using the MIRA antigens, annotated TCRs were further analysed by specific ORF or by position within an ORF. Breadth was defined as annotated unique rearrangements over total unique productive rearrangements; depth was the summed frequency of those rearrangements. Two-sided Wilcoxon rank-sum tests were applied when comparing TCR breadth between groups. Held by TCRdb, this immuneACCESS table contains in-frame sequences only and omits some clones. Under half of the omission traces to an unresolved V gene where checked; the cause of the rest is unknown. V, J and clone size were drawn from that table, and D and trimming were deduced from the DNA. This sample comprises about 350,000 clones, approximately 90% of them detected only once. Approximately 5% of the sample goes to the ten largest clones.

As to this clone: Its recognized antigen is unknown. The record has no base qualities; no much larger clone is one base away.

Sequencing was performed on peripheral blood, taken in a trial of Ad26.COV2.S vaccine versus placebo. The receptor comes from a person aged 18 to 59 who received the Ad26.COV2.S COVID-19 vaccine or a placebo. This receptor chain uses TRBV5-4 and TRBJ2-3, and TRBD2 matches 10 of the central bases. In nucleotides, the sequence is TGTGCCAGCAGCTTCGGAGCGGGAGGGAGTGCAGATACGCAGTATTTT. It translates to CASSFGAGGSADTQYF.